The 5 T cell receptor beta chains in this list originate from one sample, sequenced in a study of blood T cell repertoires in COVID-19. The data were produced by immunoSEQ multiplex PCR, yet TCRdb's version contains in-frame clones alone and is incomplete. This sample has some 48,000 clones, with about nine tenths found just once. Specimen: peripheral blood. Every receptor here comes from a man aged 65-85 years with active COVID-19.

This clone was observed once. The chain links TRBV27 to TRBJ1-1; weak D call: TRBD1 (6 bases). CDR3 length equals 15 residues. Germline V gene data show CDR1 as MNHEY and CDR2 as SMNVEV (reference sequence). V was clipped by 3 bases and J by 0 bases, with 11 bases between them. The CDR3 region has the DNA TGTGCCAGCAGTTTCTACAGGGAATTGAACACTGAAGCTTTCTTT. Its protein is CASSFYRELNTEAFF.

The V gene is TRBV5-4, the J gene TRBJ2-5, with 9 bases aligning to TRBD2. Germline V lookup: CDR1 SGHNT, CDR2 YYREEE (reference sequence). Losses at the gene ends were 3 bases for V and 1 base for J; bases not matched to a gene: 10. This CDR3 is 17 amino acids long. CDR3 DNA sequence: TGTGCCAGCAGCTCAGCCGGGGCGGGGGGGCTCCAAGAGACCCAGTACTTC. Protein product: CASSSAGAGGLQETQYF.

The chain employs TRBV6-5 and TRBJ1-1; 9 nucleotides match TRBD1. This CDR3 has 14 amino acids. The J segment lost 6 bases and the V segment lost 6 bases, leaving 8 bases of the junction unmatched. Per germline, CDR1 MNHEY and CDR2 SVGAGI. Here the CDR3 reads CASRNPTGGAEAFF. The CDR3 region has the DNA TGTGCCAGCAGAAATCCCACAGGGGGCGCTGAAGCTTTCTTT.

The V gene is TRBV5-8, the J gene TRBJ2-2; D is possibly TRBD1 (6 bases). This CDR3 is built from 16 residues. In germline, CDR1 is SGHTS, CDR2 YDEGEE. V lost 0 bases and J lost 2, with 11 bases in between. The CDR3 DNA sequence: TGTGCCAGCAGCTTGGCATCGGGACATAACACCGGGGAGCTGTTTTTT. Protein sequence: CASSLASGHNTGELFF.

To note about this clone: Mismatch with germline at one junction end may stem from a read error. The CDR3 DNA follows: TGTGCCAGCACCTTAACAGGGGGGCCAGGAGAGACCCAGTACTTC. Translated, it gives CASTLTGGPGETQYF. The V gene is TRBV7-9, the J gene TRBJ2-5; TRBD1 matches at 8 bases. Germline loops: CDR1 SEHNR, CDR2 FQNEAQ (reference sequence). The CDR3 loop spans 15 amino acids.